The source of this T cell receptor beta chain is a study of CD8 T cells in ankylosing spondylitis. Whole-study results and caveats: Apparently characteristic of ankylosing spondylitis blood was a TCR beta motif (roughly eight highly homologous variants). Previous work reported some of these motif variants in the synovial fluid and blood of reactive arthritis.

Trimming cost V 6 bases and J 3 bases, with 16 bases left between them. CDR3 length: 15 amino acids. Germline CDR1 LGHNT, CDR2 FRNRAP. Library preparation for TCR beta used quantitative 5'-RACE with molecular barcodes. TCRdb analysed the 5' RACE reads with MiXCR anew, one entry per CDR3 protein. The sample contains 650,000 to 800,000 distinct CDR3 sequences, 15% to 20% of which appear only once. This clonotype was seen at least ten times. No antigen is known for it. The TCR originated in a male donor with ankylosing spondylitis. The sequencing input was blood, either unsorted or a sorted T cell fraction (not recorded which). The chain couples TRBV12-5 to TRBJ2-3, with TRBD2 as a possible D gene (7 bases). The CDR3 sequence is CASGGGGAGTDTQYF. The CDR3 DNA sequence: TGTGCTAGTGGAGGGGGGGGCGCGGGAACAGATACGCAGTATTTT.